A single TCR beta chain is shown here with its context. The CDR3 length is 13 residues. In germline, CDR1 is SGHVS, CDR2 FQNEAQ. Trimming stripped 3 bases from V and 7 bases from J, with 12 bases between. This specimen belongs to a study of OX40 agonist ivuxolimab in advanced cancers. Assay used: immunoSEQ multiplex PCR; TCRdb lists only in-frame clones, some missing. The sample includes tens of thousands of clones, about 89% seen only once; the top ten take over 0.55%. The rearrangement joins TRBV7-8 to TRBJ2-5; a possible D gene is TRBD2 (6 bases). Sample: CD4+ or CD8+ T cells sorted from blood, taken in a trial of the OX40 agonist ivuxolimab. The sequence was obtained from an adult with an advanced solid tumor such as melanoma, head and neck, liver or kidney cancer. CDR3 in amino acids: CASSFRDWGTQYF. The CDR3 nucleotides read TGTGCCAGCAGCTTCCGGGACTGGGGGACCCAGTACTTC.